These T cell receptor beta chains were read from a single sample in a study of blood T cell repertoires in COVID-19. This table comes from immunoSEQ multiplex PCR, and its TCRdb copy is limited to in-frame clones, with some not included. The table records roughly 280,000 clones, 80% to 85% of them present only once. Sequencing was performed on peripheral blood. These receptors were obtained from a man between 60 and 75 years old with acute or convalescent COVID-19. Each CDR3 is given with its conserved first and last residue. Fields, in order: CDR3 protein, V gene, D gene. A D gene is named only where the DNA matches it firmly.

CDR3aa: CASSSQEGEKLFF; v_gene: TRBV7-3; d_gene: .
CDR3aa: CASSLEGVYKNIQYF; v_gene: TRBV7-9; d_gene: .
CDR3aa: CASSYSTTYEQYF; v_gene: TRBV7-9; d_gene: .
CDR3aa: CASSPAGGSYNSPLHF; v_gene: TRBV27; d_gene: .
CDR3aa: CASSRGQNSYGYTF; v_gene: TRBV7-2; d_gene: TRBD1
CDR3aa: CASSQARQYNEQFF; v_gene: TRBV7-2; d_gene: .
CDR3aa: CASSPGGGAGRTDTQYF; v_gene: TRBV7-3; d_gene: .
CDR3aa: CASSFGGTGNYGYTF; v_gene: TRBV5-1; d_gene: TRBD1
CDR3aa: CASSLPRTAGELFF; v_gene: TRBV5-1; d_gene: .
CDR3aa: CASSWPNANYGYTF; v_gene: TRBV5-6; d_gene: .
CDR3aa: CASSEALPAKNIQYF; v_gene: TRBV2; d_gene: .
CDR3aa: CASSSRTVGNEQFF; v_gene: TRBV11-3; d_gene: .
CDR3aa: CASSWDRRLTDTQYF; v_gene: TRBV5-6; d_gene: TRBD1
CDR3aa: CASSRPQVANEKLFF; v_gene: TRBV28; d_gene: .
CDR3aa: CASEEEQGVDEQFF; v_gene: TRBV6-5; d_gene: TRBD1
CDR3aa: CASSLERSSPRRLETQYF; v_gene: TRBV27; d_gene: .
CDR3aa: CAISDLADYGYTF; v_gene: TRBV10-3; d_gene: .
CDR3aa: CASSLDPSKGHYEQYF; v_gene: TRBV11-2; d_gene: .
CDR3aa: CASSQDLASLLNTEAFF; v_gene: TRBV4-2; d_gene: .
CDR3aa: CASSLDPGTFYNEQFF; v_gene: TRBV7-9; d_gene: .
CDR3aa: CASSLTGQPSGETQYF; v_gene: TRBV7-8; d_gene: .
CDR3aa: CASSPLGGSYEQYF; v_gene: TRBV18; d_gene: .
CDR3aa: CASSKANWAFYGYTF; v_gene: TRBV7-8; d_gene: .
CDR3aa: CASSPSAEYGYTF; v_gene: TRBV18; d_gene: .
CDR3aa: CASSQLADEQYF; v_gene: TRBV6-2/TRBV6-3; d_gene: TRBD2
CDR3aa: CASSPTGYSNQPQHF; v_gene: TRBV18; d_gene: .
CDR3aa: CASSPSTVGTNEKLFF; v_gene: TRBV18; d_gene: .
CDR3aa: CASSADPGLAGRPTYEQYF; v_gene: TRBV5-4; d_gene: TRBD2
CDR3aa: CASSTSTENTEAFF; v_gene: TRBV6-5; d_gene: .
CDR3aa: CASSDSWTSGSNEQFF; v_gene: TRBV6-4; d_gene: TRBD2
CDR3aa: CASSYGEEGWSNQPQHF; v_gene: TRBV6-2/TRBV6-3; d_gene: .
CDR3aa: CASSVVRGNTGELFF; v_gene: TRBV9; d_gene: .
CDR3aa: CASSAGPDYEQYF; v_gene: TRBV10-1; d_gene: .
CDR3aa: CAISASGGSYEQYF; v_gene: TRBV10-3; d_gene: TRBD2
CDR3aa: CASSLHPLPPGLENTGELFF; v_gene: TRBV7-8; d_gene: TRBD2
CDR3aa: CASSLTGDRPNQPQHF; v_gene: TRBV27; d_gene: TRBD1
CDR3aa: CASSVGGLAADTQYF; v_gene: TRBV9; d_gene: TRBD2
CDR3aa: CASSPPLGLEEANYGYTF; v_gene: TRBV7-9; d_gene: .
CDR3aa: CASTPNQGISSGANVLTF; v_gene: TRBV5-1; d_gene: .
CDR3aa: CASTKPGGGLAGAYNEQFF; v_gene: TRBV19; d_gene: TRBD2